This T cell receptor beta chain was recorded in a study of neurological immune-mediated disorders. Findings and caveats of the study: Subjects shared no identical expanded-clone CDR3 amino acid sequences, suggesting private TCR-beta repertoires in all groups.

Trimming left V 6 bases short and J 5 bases short, with 19 bases between. CDR1 and CDR2 (germline): DFQATT, SNEGSKA (reference sequence). This CDR3 comprises 14 residues. The cDNA came from 5'RACE with 10-nucleotide random UMIs. One entry per CDR3 protein results from TCRdb running MiXCR on the 5' RACE reads. Among some 54,000 distinct CDR3 sequences listed, approximately 11% were seen once. This clonotype has ten or more counts. Its matching antigen is unknown. Stated time point: longitudinal time-point 1 (baseline). Sample: PBMCs. The V gene is TRBV20-1, the J gene TRBJ2-5; D perhaps matches TRBD2 (7 bases). The TCR comes from a male donor with HTLV-1-associated myelopathy (HAM/TSP). Here the CDR3 reads CSATVGGPGETQYF. The CDR3 DNA follows: TGCAGTGCCACTGTGGGGGGGCCGGGGGAGACCCAGTACTTC.